The rows below give T cell receptor beta chains drawn from one sample of a study of neurological immune-mediated disorders. TCRdb reprocessed the 5' RACE reads with MiXCR, giving one entry per CDR3 protein. This sample carries tens of thousands of distinct CDR3 sequences, approximately 11% of them seen once, and the ten largest clones take 1.6%. Sequenced input: PBMCs. The receptors shown here come from a woman in her forties in good health. Both conserved end residues are part of each CDR3. A D gene is named only where the DNA matches it firmly. The size of a clone is reported for some rows only, either as once, few or many, or as a class for expanded clones.

TRBV5-6	NA	many	TRBJ2-7	CASSPGRAYEQYF	TGTGCCAGCAGCCCTGGACGGGCCTACGAGCAGTACTTC
TRBV5-1	NA	NA	TRBJ1-2	CASSLQEGANYGYTF	TGCGCCAGCAGCTTGCAGGAGGGTGCAAACTATGGCTACACCTTC
TRBV7-2	TRBD2	many	TRBJ2-1	CASSLRLAGEYEQFF	TGTGCCAGCAGCTTAAGACTAGCGGGGGAATATGAGCAGTTCTTC
TRBV20-1	NA	many	TRBJ1-3	CSASSTGLRNTIYF	TGCAGTGCTTCCTCGACCGGGTTGAGGAACACCATATATTTT
TRBV7-2	NA	many	TRBJ2-2	CASSLVYGAGELFF	TGTGCCAGCAGCTTAGTTTACGGCGCCGGGGAGCTGTTTTTT
TRBV4-3	NA	few	TRBJ2-4	CASSQEIAKNIQYF	TGCGCCAGCAGCCAAGAAATAGCCAAAAACATTCAGTACTTC
TRBV2	NA	many	TRBJ1-5	CASSSSGTRYSNQPQHF	TGTGCCAGCAGTTCGTCCGGGACACGTTATAGCAATCAGCCCCAGCATTTT
TRBV2	TRBD1	many	TRBJ2-2	CASSWTGVAGELFF	TGTGCCAGCAGTTGGACAGGGGTGGCCGGGGAGCTGTTTTTT
TRBV5-1	NA	many	TRBJ1-2	CASSPSEAYGYTF	TGCGCCAGCAGCCCCAGTGAGGCCTATGGCTACACCTTC
TRBV4-1	NA	NA	TRBJ1-5	CASSWRQWNQPQHF	TGCGCCAGCAGCTGGAGACAGTGGAATCAGCCCCAACATTTT
TRBV7-6	NA	few	TRBJ1-3	CASSSDSAFRNTIYF	TGTGCCAGCAGTTCAGACAGCGCCTTCCGAAACACCATATATTTT
TRBV7-3	TRBD2	few	TRBJ2-1	CASSLDAGGEQFF	TGTGCCAGCAGCCTGGACGCGGGAGGTGAGCAGTTCTTC
TRBV9	NA	many	TRBJ2-4	CASSQEEGQGLAKNIQYF	TGTGCCAGCAGCCAGGAGGAGGGGCAGGGGTTAGCCAAAAACATTCAGTACTTC
TRBV5-1	NA	many	TRBJ1-5	CASSLMGDQPQHF	TGCGCCAGCAGCTTGATGGGAGATCAGCCCCAGCATTTT
TRBV25-1	NA	few	TRBJ2-7	CASSEEGNEQYF	TGTGCCAGCAGTGAGGAAGGGAACGAGCAGTACTTC
TRBV7-6	TRBD1	NA	TRBJ1-3	CVSSAAGTGRGTIYF	TGTGTCAGTAGCGCTGCAGGGACAGGCCGCGGCACCATATATTTT
TRBV12-3/TRBV12-4	NA	NA	TRBJ2-1	CASSLGQGFNEHFF	TGTGCCAGCAGTTTAGGTCAGGGGTTCAATGAGCACTTCTTC
TRBV7-2	NA	many	TRBJ1-1	CASSLVARGSPEAFF	TGTGCCAGCAGCTTAGTGGCCAGGGGTAGCCCTGAAGCTTTCTTT
TRBV6-1	NA	few	TRBJ2-5	CASSSPKDGPRGAQYF	TGTGCCAGCAGTTCCCCCAAGGACGGACCAAGGGGTGCCCAGTACTTC
TRBV29-1	NA	many	TRBJ2-1	CSVDTSLSSYNEQFF	TGCAGCGTTGACACCTCTTTAAGCTCCTACAATGAGCAGTTCTTC
TRBV5-1	TRBD2	medium-sized	TRBJ2-5	CASSAGGFGETQYF	TGCGCCAGCAGCGCGGGGGGCTTCGGCGAGACCCAGTACTTC
TRBV5-6	TRBD2	NA	TRBJ2-7	CASSLAAGCISYEQYF	TGTGCCAGCAGCTTGGCAGCGGGGTGTATCTCCTACGAGCAGTACTTC
TRBV29-1	NA	many	TRBJ2-1	CSVASTGGNEQFF	TGCAGCGTTGCTTCTACAGGAGGGAATGAGCAGTTCTTC
TRBV5-1	TRBD1	NA	TRBJ2-5	CASSSDRGQETQYF	TGCGCCAGCAGCTCGGACAGGGGGCAAGAGACCCAGTACTTC
TRBV25-1	NA	many	TRBJ1-1	CASSGQGPQRNTEAFF	TGTGCCAGCAGTGGGCAGGGGCCCCAGAGGAACACTGAAGCTTTCTTT
TRBV12-3/TRBV12-4	TRBD1	many	TRBJ1-1	CASSSGQGRGEAFF	TGTGCCAGCAGTTCGGGACAGGGGCGAGGGGAAGCTTTCTTT
TRBV4-3	NA	many	TRBJ1-1	CASSQEGEGLAEAFF	TGCGCCAGCAGCCAAGAGGGAGAGGGGCTCGCTGAAGCTTTCTTT
TRBV6-5	NA	many	TRBJ1-1	CASSLMVGSTEAFF	TGTGCCAGCAGTTTGATGGTAGGGAGCACTGAAGCTTTCTTT
TRBV5-1	TRBD2	many	TRBJ2-1	CASSLAGGVYNEQFF	TGCGCCAGCAGCTTGGCGGGGGGGGTTTACAATGAGCAGTTCTTC
TRBV20-1	NA	many	TRBJ1-4	CSAPLGGSMGKLFF	TGCAGTGCCCCATTGGGGGGGAGCATGGGAAAACTGTTTTTT
TRBV7-2	TRBD1	many	TRBJ1-2	CASSLEPGGSYGYTF	TGTGCCAGCAGCTTAGAGCCAGGGGGATCCTATGGCTACACCTTC
TRBV29-1	NA	NA	TRBJ1-2	CSVEDGGLVHTF	TGCAGCGTTGAAGACGGGGGCTTGGTTCATACCTTC
TRBV5-1	NA	many	TRBJ1-2	CASSLVDQGPTSYTF	TGCGCCAGCAGCTTGGTCGACCAGGGACCGACGAGCTACACCTTC
TRBV27	NA	many	TRBJ1-5	CASSPTRSRGRQPQHF	TGTGCCAGCAGTCCCACTCGGTCGAGGGGTCGTCAGCCCCAGCATTTT
TRBV6-2/TRBV6-3	NA	many	TRBJ2-7	CASSRLSPEQYF	TGTGCCAGCAGCCGCCTCTCACCAGAGCAGTACTTC
TRBV11-2	NA	many	TRBJ1-3	CASSSSPGNTIYF	TGTGCCAGCAGCTCCTCCCCAGGAAACACCATATATTTT